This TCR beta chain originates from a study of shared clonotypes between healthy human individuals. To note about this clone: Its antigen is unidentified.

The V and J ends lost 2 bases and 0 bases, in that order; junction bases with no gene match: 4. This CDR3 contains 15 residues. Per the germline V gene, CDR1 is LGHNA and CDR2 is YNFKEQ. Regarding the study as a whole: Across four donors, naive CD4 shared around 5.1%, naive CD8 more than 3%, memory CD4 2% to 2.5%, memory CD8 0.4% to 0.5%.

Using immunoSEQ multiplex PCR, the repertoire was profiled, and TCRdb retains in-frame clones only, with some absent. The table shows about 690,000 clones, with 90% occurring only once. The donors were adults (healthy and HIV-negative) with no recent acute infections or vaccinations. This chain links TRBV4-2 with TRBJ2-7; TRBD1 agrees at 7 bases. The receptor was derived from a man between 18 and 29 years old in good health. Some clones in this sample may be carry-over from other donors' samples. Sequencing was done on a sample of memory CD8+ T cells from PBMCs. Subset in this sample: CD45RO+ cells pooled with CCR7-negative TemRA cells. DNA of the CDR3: TGTGCCAGCAGCCAATACAGGGGTAACTCCTACGAGCAGTACTTC. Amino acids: CASSQYRGNSYEQYF.